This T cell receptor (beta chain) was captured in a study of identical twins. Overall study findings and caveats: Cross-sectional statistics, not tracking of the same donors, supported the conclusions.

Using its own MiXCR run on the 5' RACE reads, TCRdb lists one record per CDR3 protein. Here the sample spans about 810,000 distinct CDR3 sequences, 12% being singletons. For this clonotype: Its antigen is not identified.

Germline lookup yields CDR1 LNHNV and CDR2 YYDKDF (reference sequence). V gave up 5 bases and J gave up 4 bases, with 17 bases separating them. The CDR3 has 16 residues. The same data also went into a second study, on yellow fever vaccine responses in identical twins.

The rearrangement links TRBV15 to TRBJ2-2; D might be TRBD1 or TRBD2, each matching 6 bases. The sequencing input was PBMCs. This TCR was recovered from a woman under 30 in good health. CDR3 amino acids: CATSGVRGGGTGELFF. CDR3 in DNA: TGTGCCACCAGCGGCGTCAGGGGAGGAGGCACCGGGGAGCTGTTTTTT.